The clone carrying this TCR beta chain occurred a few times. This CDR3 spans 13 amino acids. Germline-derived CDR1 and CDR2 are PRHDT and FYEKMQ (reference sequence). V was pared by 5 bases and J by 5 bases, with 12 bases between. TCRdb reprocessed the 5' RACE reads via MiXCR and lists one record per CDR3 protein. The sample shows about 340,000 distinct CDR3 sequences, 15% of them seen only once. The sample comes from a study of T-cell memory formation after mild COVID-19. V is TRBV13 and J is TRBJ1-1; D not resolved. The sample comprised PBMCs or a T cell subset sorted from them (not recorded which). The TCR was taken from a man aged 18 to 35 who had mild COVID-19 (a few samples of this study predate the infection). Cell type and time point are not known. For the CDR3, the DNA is TGTGCCAGCAGCCCTCGACCTGGGACTGAAGCTTTCTTT. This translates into CASSPRPGTEAFF. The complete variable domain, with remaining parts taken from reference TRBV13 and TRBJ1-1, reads AAGVIQSPRHLIKEKRETATLKCYPIPRHDTVYWYQQGPGQDPQFLISFYEKMQSDKGSIPDRFSAQQFSDYHSELNMSSLELGDSALYFCASSPRPGTEAFFGQGTRLTVV.